This T cell receptor beta chain was observed in a study of blood T cell repertoires in COVID-19. Study-wide context: COVID-19 samples from acute and convalescent phases originated in the United States, Italy and Spain.

The CDR3 runs to 14 residues. The V gene lost 4 bases and the J gene lost 0 bases, with 13 bases spanning the gap. CDR1 and CDR2 from the germline V gene are SQVTM and ANQGSEA. In the authors' workflow: Cell counts per sample came from amplifying reference gene primers. TCRdb keeps only in-frame clones here, not all; method: immunoSEQ multiplex PCR. From that table come the V and J calls and clone size; the DNA was used to work out D and trimming. The sample lists tens of thousands of clones, around 90% occurring once. The rearrangement links TRBV29-1 to TRBJ2-7; perhaps TRBD1 as D (5 bases). The sequenced sample was peripheral blood. The origin of this receptor is a man aged 55 to 70 with acute or convalescent COVID-19. In DNA, the CDR3 is TGCAGCGTTGGGTCAGGGATATCCTCCTACGAGCAGTACTTC. This translates into CSVGSGISSYEQYF.